This note documents a single T cell receptor beta chain sequence. The antigen remains unidentified. Despite likely unrecorded immune exposures, the donors were nominally healthy at the time of sampling. These data originate in a study of cytomegalovirus exposure and HLA in healthy donors. Study-wide results and limits: 150 to 200 TCR beta chains were listed as cytomegalovirus-associated.

The study ran its PCR with 60 Vbeta and 13 Jbeta primers. The repertoire was sequenced with immunoSEQ multiplex PCR; TCRdb's copy has only in-frame clones and lacks some. The sample shows approximately 150,000 clones, around 85% of them seen only once. The CDR3 contains 15 residues. Trimming pared 5 bases from V and 5 bases from J, leaving 15 bases between. Looked up from germline, CDR1 is SGHTA and CDR2 is FQGNSA. The source material was PBMCs. The J gene is TRBJ2-2, the V gene TRBV7-2; D ambiguous. The sequence was collected from a male donor in good health and CMV-seronegative. The CDR3 sequence: CASSPFMAGTGELFF. Here the CDR3 DNA reads TGTGCCAGCAGCCCATTTATGGCCGGGACCGGGGAGCTGTTTTTT.